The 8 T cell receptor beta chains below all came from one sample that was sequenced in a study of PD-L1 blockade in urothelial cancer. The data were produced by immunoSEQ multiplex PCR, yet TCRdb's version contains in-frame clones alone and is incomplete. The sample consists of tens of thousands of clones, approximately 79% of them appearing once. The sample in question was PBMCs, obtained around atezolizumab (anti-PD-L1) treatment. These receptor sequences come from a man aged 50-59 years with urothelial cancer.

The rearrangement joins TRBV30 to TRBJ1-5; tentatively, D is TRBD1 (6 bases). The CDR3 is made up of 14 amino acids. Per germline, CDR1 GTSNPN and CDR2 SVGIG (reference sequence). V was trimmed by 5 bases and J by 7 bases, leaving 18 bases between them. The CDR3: CAWGRQAGAQPQHF. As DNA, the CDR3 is TGTGCCTGGGGACGACAGGCTGGGGCGCAGCCCCAGCATTTT.

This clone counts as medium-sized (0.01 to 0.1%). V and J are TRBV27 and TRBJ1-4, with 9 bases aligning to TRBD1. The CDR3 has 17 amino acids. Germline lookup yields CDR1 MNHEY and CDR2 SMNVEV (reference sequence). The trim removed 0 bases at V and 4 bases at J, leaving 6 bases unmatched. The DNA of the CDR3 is TGTGCCAGCAGTTTATCGTGGGGGACAGGGCTTAATGAAAAACTGTTTTTT. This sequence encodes CASSLSWGTGLNEKLFF.

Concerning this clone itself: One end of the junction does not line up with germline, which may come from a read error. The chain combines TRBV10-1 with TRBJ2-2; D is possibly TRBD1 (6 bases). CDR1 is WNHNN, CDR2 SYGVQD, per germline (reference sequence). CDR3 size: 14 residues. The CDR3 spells CARSQGFNTGELFF. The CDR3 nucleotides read TGCGCCAGGTCACAGGGATTCAACACCGGGGAGCTATTTTTT.

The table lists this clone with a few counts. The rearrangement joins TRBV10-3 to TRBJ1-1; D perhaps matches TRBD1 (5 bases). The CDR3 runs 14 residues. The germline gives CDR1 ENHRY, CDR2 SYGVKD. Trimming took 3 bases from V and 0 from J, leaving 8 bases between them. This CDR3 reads CAISDTRVNTEAFF. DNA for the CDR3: TGTGCCATCAGTGATACCAGGGTGAACACTGAAGCTTTCTTT.

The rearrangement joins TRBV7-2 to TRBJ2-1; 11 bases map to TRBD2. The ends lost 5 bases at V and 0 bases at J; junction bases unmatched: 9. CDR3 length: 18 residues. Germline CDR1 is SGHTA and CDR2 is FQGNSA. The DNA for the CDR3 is TGTGCCAGCAGCCTTCCTAGCGGGGGGCTGAGCTCCTACAATGAGCAGTTCTTC. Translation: CASSLPSGGLSSYNEQFF.

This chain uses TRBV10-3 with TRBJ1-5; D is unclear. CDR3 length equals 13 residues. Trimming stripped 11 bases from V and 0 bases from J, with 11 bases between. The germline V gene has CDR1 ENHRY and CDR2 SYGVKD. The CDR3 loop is CASREYSNQPQHF. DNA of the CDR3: TGTGCCTCCCGGGAGTATAGCAATCAGCCCCAGCATTTT.

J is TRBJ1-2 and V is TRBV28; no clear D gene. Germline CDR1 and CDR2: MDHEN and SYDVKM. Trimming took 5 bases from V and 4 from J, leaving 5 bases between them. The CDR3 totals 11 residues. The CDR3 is CASSPGYGYTF. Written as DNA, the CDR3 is TGTGCCAGCAGTCCAGGCTATGGCTACACCTTC.

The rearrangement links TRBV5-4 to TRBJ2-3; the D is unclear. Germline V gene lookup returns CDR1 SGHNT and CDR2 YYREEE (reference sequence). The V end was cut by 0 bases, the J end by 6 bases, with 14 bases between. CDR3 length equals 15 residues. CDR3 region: CASSLAGEPPDTQYF. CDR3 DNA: TGTGCCAGCAGCTTGGCCGGTGAACCCCCGGATACGCAGTATTTT.